The rows below give T cell receptor beta chains drawn from one sample of a study of T-cell reconstitution after alpha-beta-depleted transplantation in children. Each CDR3 protein gets one entry after TCRdb re-called the PCR reads with MiXCR. The sample has 500,000 or so distinct CDR3 sequences, approximately 10% seen once. The sample was PBMCs, mostly from graft donor cells, taken 180 days after TCRalphabeta/CD19-depleted stem cell transplant. All receptors derive from a female patient younger than 10 who had a stem cell transplant for aplastic anemia, so the T cells may come from the graft donor. The CDR3 runs from the conserved cysteine through the conserved F or W. The D gene is left open where the match is weak. Size tells how often a clone was seen (once, few, many) or the class of an expanded clone, and some rows leave it out.

CDR3 protein: CSVDGTGGFHTEAFF
CDR3 DNA: TGCAGCGTTGATGGGACAGGGGGCTTCCACACTGAAGCTTTCTTT
J gene: TRBJ1-1
clone size: few
D gene: TRBD1
V gene: TRBV29-1

CDR3 protein: CASSESTFAPSGSRHEQFF
CDR3 DNA: TGCGCCAGCAGTGAGTCGACCTTCGCGCCTAGCGGGAGTAGGCATGAGCAGTTCTTC
J gene: TRBJ2-1
clone size: few
D gene: TRBD2
V gene: TRBV10-1

CDR3 protein: CSVRGGPAFF
CDR3 DNA: TGCAGCGTTCGAGGGGGGCCAGCTTTCTTT
J gene: TRBJ1-1
clone size: few
D gene: NA
V gene: TRBV29-1

CDR3 protein: CATSDWAQEQFF
CDR3 DNA: TGTGCCACCAGTGATTGGGCTCAAGAGCAGTTCTTC
J gene: TRBJ2-1
clone size: few
D gene: NA
V gene: TRBV24-1

CDR3 protein: CASSFYSGGETQYF
CDR3 DNA: TGTGCCAGCAGCTTTTACTCAGGGGGGGAGACCCAGTACTTC
J gene: TRBJ2-5
clone size: few
D gene: NA
V gene: TRBV28

CDR3 protein: CASSLERSTEAFF
CDR3 DNA: TGCGCCAGCAGCTTGGAAAGGAGCACTGAAGCTTTCTTT
J gene: TRBJ1-1
clone size: many
D gene: NA
V gene: TRBV5-1

CDR3 protein: CASSSIEDEQFF
CDR3 DNA: TGCGCCAGCAGCTCCATCGAGGATGAGCAGTTCTTC
J gene: TRBJ2-1
clone size: NA
D gene: NA
V gene: TRBV5-1

CDR3 protein: CSELALAGGGTQYF
CDR3 DNA: TGCAGTGAACTAGCCCTAGCGGGAGGAGGTACGCAGTATTTT
J gene: TRBJ2-3
clone size: NA
D gene: TRBD2
V gene: TRBV20-1

CDR3 protein: CASSLRYLKATEAFF
CDR3 DNA: TGCGCCAGCAGCTTGAGGTACTTAAAGGCCACTGAAGCTTTCTTT
J gene: TRBJ1-1
clone size: NA
D gene: NA
V gene: TRBV5-1

CDR3 protein: CASSPGFWPQHF
CDR3 DNA: TGTGCCAGCAGTCCCGGTTTCTGGCCCCAGCATTTT
J gene: TRBJ1-5
clone size: many
D gene: NA
V gene: TRBV6-2/TRBV6-3

CDR3 protein: CASSLLVGPRVALETQYF
CDR3 DNA: TGTGCCAGCAGTTTATTAGTCGGTCCAAGGGTAGCCTTAGAGACCCAGTACTTC
J gene: TRBJ2-5
clone size: NA
D gene: NA
V gene: TRBV27

CDR3 protein: CASSPFRQINNSPLHF
CDR3 DNA: TGCGCCAGCAGCCCCTTCCGACAGATCAATAATTCACCCCTCCACTTT
J gene: TRBJ1-6
clone size: many
D gene: NA
V gene: TRBV5-1

CDR3 protein: CASSSRDREGDNEQFF
CDR3 DNA: TGTGCCAGCAGCAGCAGGGACAGGGAGGGAGACAATGAGCAGTTCTTC
J gene: TRBJ2-1
clone size: many
D gene: TRBD1
V gene: TRBV7-8

CDR3 protein: CASSQGWPSGAKNIQYF
CDR3 DNA: TGCGCCAGCAGCCAAGGGTGGCCTAGCGGTGCCAAAAACATTCAGTACTTC
J gene: TRBJ2-4
clone size: few
D gene: TRBD2
V gene: TRBV4-1

CDR3 protein: CSVGYPSKNIQYF
CDR3 DNA: TGCAGCGTTGGTTATCCCTCCAAAAACATTCAGTACTTC
J gene: TRBJ2-4
clone size: NA
D gene: NA
V gene: TRBV29-1

CDR3 protein: CASSLGFARGPPDAGELFF
CDR3 DNA: TGTGCCAGCAGCTTAGGGTTTGCCAGGGGGCCCCCCGACGCCGGGGAGCTGTTTTTT
J gene: TRBJ2-2
clone size: NA
D gene: TRBD1
V gene: TRBV11-2

CDR3 protein: CASSQGLAYEQFF
CDR3 DNA: TGTGCCAGCAGCCAGGGACTAGCTTATGAGCAGTTCTTC
J gene: TRBJ2-1
clone size: NA
D gene: TRBD2
V gene: TRBV3-1

CDR3 protein: CASSFWGTGGTEKLFF
CDR3 DNA: TGTGCCAGCAGTTTTTGGGGGACAGGGGGCACGGAAAAACTGTTTTTT
J gene: TRBJ1-4
clone size: NA
D gene: TRBD1
V gene: TRBV28

CDR3 protein: CASRPTGGNEQFF
CDR3 DNA: TGTGCCAGCAGACCAACAGGGGGCAATGAGCAGTTCTTC
J gene: TRBJ2-1
clone size: NA
D gene: TRBD1
V gene: TRBV12-3/TRBV12-4

CDR3 protein: CASSLAAQALRTYEQYF
CDR3 DNA: TGTGCCAGCAGCTTAGCGGCCCAGGCGTTACGTACCTACGAGCAGTACTTC
J gene: TRBJ2-7
clone size: NA
D gene: NA
V gene: TRBV7-9

CDR3 protein: CASSLRDTQYF
CDR3 DNA: TGTGCCAGCAGTTTGAGGGATACGCAGTATTTT
J gene: TRBJ2-3
clone size: many
D gene: NA
V gene: TRBV12-3/TRBV12-4

CDR3 protein: CASSMGGRNSPLHF
CDR3 DNA: TGTGCCAGCAGCATGGGGGGACGGAATTCACCCCTCCACTTT
J gene: TRBJ1-6
clone size: few
D gene: NA
V gene: TRBV28

CDR3 protein: CASSYSSGQGSPGTQYF
CDR3 DNA: TGTGCCAGCAGTTACTCTTCGGGACAGGGTAGCCCCGGGACCCAGTACTTC
J gene: TRBJ2-5
clone size: NA
D gene: TRBD1
V gene: TRBV6-5

CDR3 protein: CASSYSDGSNQPQHF
CDR3 DNA: TGTGCCAGCAGTTACTCGGACGGAAGCAATCAGCCCCAGCATTTT
J gene: TRBJ1-5
clone size: many
D gene: NA
V gene: TRBV6-2/TRBV6-3

CDR3 protein: CASSFYPNQKAGGLSYEQYF
CDR3 DNA: TGTGCCAGCAGTTTTTATCCGAATCAGAAAGCGGGAGGGCTCTCCTACGAGCAGTACTTC
J gene: TRBJ2-7
clone size: NA
D gene: TRBD2
V gene: TRBV28

CDR3 protein: CASSQRGGRGANVLTF
CDR3 DNA: TGTGCCAGCAGCCAGCGGGGGGGCCGTGGGGCCAACGTCCTGACTTTC
J gene: TRBJ2-6
clone size: few
D gene: TRBD2
V gene: TRBV12-3/TRBV12-4

CDR3 protein: CASSQYMNTGELFF
CDR3 DNA: TGTGCCAGCAGCCAGTACATGAACACCGGGGAGCTGTTTTTT
J gene: TRBJ2-2
clone size: many
D gene: NA
V gene: TRBV3-1

CDR3 protein: CASASSFAELFF
CDR3 DNA: TGTGCCAGCGCCTCCTCGTTCGCGGAACTGTTTTTT
J gene: TRBJ1-4
clone size: NA
D gene: NA
V gene: TRBV6-2/TRBV6-3

CDR3 protein: CASSPRDRGNTGELFF
CDR3 DNA: TGTGCCAGCAGCCCTCGGGACAGGGGGAACACCGGGGAGCTGTTTTTT
J gene: TRBJ2-2
clone size: many
D gene: TRBD1
V gene: TRBV7-7

CDR3 protein: CASSLLGGAFF
CDR3 DNA: TGTGCCAGCAGTTTATTGGGAGGAGCTTTCTTT
J gene: TRBJ1-1
clone size: NA
D gene: NA
V gene: TRBV12-3/TRBV12-4

CDR3 protein: CASSQVQGSTEAFF
CDR3 DNA: TGCGCCAGCAGCCAAGTTCAGGGTTCCACTGAAGCTTTCTTT
J gene: TRBJ1-1
clone size: many
D gene: NA
V gene: TRBV4-3

CDR3 protein: CASSLAQGFHQETQYF
CDR3 DNA: TGTGCCAGCAGCTTAGCACAGGGGTTCCACCAAGAGACCCAGTACTTC
J gene: TRBJ2-5
clone size: few
D gene: TRBD1
V gene: TRBV7-2

CDR3 protein: CASSLGSGTGFTDTQYF
CDR3 DNA: TGTGCCAGCAGCTTAGGCTCCGGGACAGGGTTCACAGATACGCAGTATTTT
J gene: TRBJ2-3
clone size: NA
D gene: TRBD1
V gene: TRBV13

CDR3 protein: CASRGGVPYEQYF
CDR3 DNA: TGTGCCAGCCGCGGGGGGGTTCCCTACGAGCAGTACTTC
J gene: TRBJ2-7
clone size: many
D gene: TRBD2
V gene: TRBV7-9

CDR3 protein: CASSFRFYNEQFF
CDR3 DNA: TGCGCCAGCAGCTTCCGCTTCTACAATGAGCAGTTCTTC
J gene: TRBJ2-1
clone size: few
D gene: NA
V gene: TRBV5-1

CDR3 protein: CASSSQGPNQPQHF
CDR3 DNA: TGTGCCAGCAGCTCCCAGGGGCCAAATCAGCCCCAGCATTTT
J gene: TRBJ1-5
clone size: few
D gene: NA
V gene: TRBV12-3/TRBV12-4

CDR3 protein: CAWVDREREAFF
CDR3 DNA: TGTGCCTGGGTGGACAGGGAGAGAGAAGCTTTCTTT
J gene: TRBJ1-1
clone size: few
D gene: TRBD1
V gene: TRBV30

CDR3 protein: CASSLAGYTLSYEQYF
CDR3 DNA: TGTGCCAGCAGCTTAGCAGGTTACACGCTCTCCTACGAGCAGTACTTC
J gene: TRBJ2-7
clone size: NA
D gene: NA
V gene: TRBV7-2

CDR3 protein: CASSFGVPRNRDRSNTEAFF
CDR3 DNA: TGCGCCAGCAGCTTTGGTGTCCCTCGAAACAGGGATAGGAGTAACACTGAAGCTTTCTTT
J gene: TRBJ1-1
clone size: NA
D gene: NA
V gene: TRBV5-1

CDR3 protein: CASSLDVGVIDTEAFF
CDR3 DNA: TGTGCCAGCAGCTTGGATGTCGGGGTAATTGACACTGAAGCTTTCTTT
J gene: TRBJ1-1
clone size: few
D gene: NA
V gene: TRBV7-9

CDR3 protein: CASRVTGIYEQYF
CDR3 DNA: TGTGCCAGCAGGGTAACAGGGATCTACGAGCAGTACTTC
J gene: TRBJ2-7
clone size: few
D gene: NA
V gene: TRBV6-2/TRBV6-3

CDR3 protein: CASSLTAGSYNEQFF
CDR3 DNA: TGTGCCAGCAGCTTAACGGCAGGGTCCTACAATGAGCAGTTCTTC
J gene: TRBJ2-1
clone size: many
D gene: NA
V gene: TRBV7-9

CDR3 protein: CSARVGGPYQPQHF
CDR3 DNA: TGCAGTGCTAGAGTTGGGGGGCCGTATCAGCCCCAGCATTTT
J gene: TRBJ1-5
clone size: few
D gene: NA
V gene: TRBV20-1